This TCR beta chain is drawn from a study of cytomegalovirus exposure and HLA in healthy donors. In the PCR, 60 Vbeta and 13 Jbeta primers were used. Assay used: immunoSEQ multiplex PCR; TCRdb lists only in-frame clones, some missing. The sample includes approximately 140,000 clones, more than 75% of them seen just once. In regard to this clone: The target antigen is unknown.

CDR1 and CDR2 from the germline V gene are MNHEY and SVGAGI. V was pared by 6 bases and J by 4 bases, with 9 bases between. This CDR3 is 12 amino acids long. The donors were healthy bone marrow donors. Likely unrecorded immune exposures existed in these nominally healthy donors. Study-wide findings and caveats: Most likely, a cluster of highly shared sequence variants arose as a sequencing artifact.

This sequence joins TRBV6-5 and TRBJ1-1; the D gene is possibly TRBD1 (5 bases). Sequenced material: PBMCs. The origin of this receptor is a man younger than 30 in good health and CMV-seropositive. The CDR3, as DNA: TGTGCCAGCAGGGCAGGGCCCACTGAAGCTTTCTTT. This sequence encodes CASRAGPTEAFF.